This entry describes one T cell receptor beta chain. Antigen specificity is unknown. Profiling relied on immunoSEQ multiplex PCR, and the TCRdb table lists in-frame clones only, not all of them. The sample carries about 1,500 clones, 28% recorded once. Lung adjacent to the tumor, free of atypia, was sampled at least 2 cm from its margin. This entry comes from a study of T cells in localized non-small cell lung cancer. The germline V and J ends were trimmed by 5 bases and 0 bases, with 11 bases remaining between them. CDR3 length: 15 amino acids. Germline V CDR1 and CDR2: LNHDA, SQIVND (reference sequence). Study-wide results and limits: Clonality peaked in uninvolved adjacent lung rather than tumor. Out of the top 100 tumor clones, a median around 57 were seen in adjacent lung. Higher blood T cell density went with longer overall survival.

Material: normal lung tissue next to the tumor, obtained before any cancer treatment. The chain couples TRBV19 to TRBJ1-5; D might be TRBD1 (6 bases). The receptor was derived from a male donor aged 60 or over with stage I squamous cell lung carcinoma. The CDR3 spells CASSGGANSNQPQHF. In nucleotides, the CDR3 is TGTGCCAGTAGTGGGGGGGCTAATAGCAATCAGCCCCAGCATTTT. The full variable domain, with the rest looked up from reference TRBV19 and TRBJ1-5, is DGGITQSPKYLFRKEGQNVTLSCEQNLNHDAMYWYRQDPGQGLRLIYYSQIVNDFQKGDIAEGYSVSREKKESFPLTVTSAQKNPTAFYLCASSGGANSNQPQHFGDGTRLSIL.